The source of this TCR beta chain is a study of cytomegalovirus exposure and HLA in healthy donors. CDR3 length: 13 residues. Germline V CDR1 and CDR2: MNHEY, SVGAGI. The trim removed 5 bases at V and 7 bases at J, leaving 5 bases unmatched. The PCR ran on 60 Vbeta and 13 Jbeta primers. Profiled with immunoSEQ multiplex PCR; TCRdb holds only in-frame clones, not every one. The sample has roughly 48,000 clones, approximately 72% seen once. The V and J genes are TRBV6-5 and TRBJ1-2; 9 bases line up with TRBD1. Sequences were obtained from PBMCs. The source of this sequence is a woman in her 30s in good health and CMV-seronegative. The CDR3 DNA is TGTGCCAGCAGTGCCACAGGGGGCCGTGGCTACACCTTC. Its protein product is CASSATGGRGYTF.